This T cell receptor beta chain was captured by sequencing in a study of tumor-infiltrating lymphocytes in primary liver carcinoma. Study information: Surgical resection treated primary liver carcinoma in the patients.

TCR beta cDNA was reverse-transcribed from about 550 ng of total RNA. The reaction used a constant-region primer and ProtoScript II reverse transcriptase. Three nested multiplex PCR rounds of slightly modified ARM-PCR generated TCR beta libraries. From the multiplex PCR reads, TCRdb called clonotypes with MiXCR, one entry per CDR3 protein. The profile covers more than 150,000 distinct CDR3 sequences, with 50% to 75% appearing a single time and approximately 67% taken by the ten largest. Study-level points and caveats: The study found tumor-adjacent and tumor-blood pairs overlapped less than tumor region pairs.

They got blood RNA out of unsorted whole blood and also pulled out germline DNA. Comment on this clonotype: The target antigen is unknown. Germline and junction disagree at one end, which may indicate a read error.

The source material was peripheral blood. This clonotype was sampled from a man aged 35 to 55 with primary liver carcinoma and hepatitis B virus infection.

The CDR3 protein is CASSRFTQGGTGELFF. For the CDR3, the DNA is TGTGCCAGCAGTAGGTTCACTCAAGGAGGCACCGGGGAACTGTTTTTT. This chain links TRBV6-5 with TRBJ2-2; D might be TRBD2 (5 bases). Germline loops: CDR1 MNHEY, CDR2 SVGAGI. This CDR3 contains 16 residues.